The next 21 T cell receptor beta chains were all read from a single sample in a study of T cell responses to AZD1222 COVID-19 vaccine (dated by TCRdb to 2020 to 2023). The time point label, as the study defines it: about 28 days (+/-7) after the second vaccine dose. The library was built by means of the immunoSEQ multiplex PCR assay. Imported from immuneACCESS, the table was reduced by TCRdb to in-frame sequences with V and J called. These copies leave out some clones; in studies compared against another copy, an unresolved V gene accounts for under half, and the cause of the remainder is not known. The sample table holds approximately 150,000 clones, of which approximately 91% were seen once. The ten top clones hold approximately 1.2% of the sample. Specimen: peripheral blood, collected 28 days after the second AZD1222 dose. All receptors come from an adult who received the AZD1222 COVID-19 vaccine.

The chain has TRBV25-1 and TRBJ2-3; D possibly corresponds to TRBD2 (6 bases). V gave up 1 base and J gave up 5 bases, with 16 bases separating them. The CDR3 length is 16 residues. Germline-derived CDR1 and CDR2 are MGHDK and SYGVNS. The CDR3 loop is CASSESLGGSVDTQYF. CDR3 bases: TGTGCCAGCAGTGAATCTCTGGGAGGAAGTGTAGATACGCAGTATTTT.

This chain uses TRBV11-2 with TRBJ2-7, with TRBD2 matching over 9 bases. CDR3 length: 14 amino acids. Germline assignment: CDR1 SGHAT and CDR2 FQNNGV. V shed 5 bases, J shed 2 bases, and the junction held 4 bases outside the gene matches. CDR3 bases: TGTGCCAGCAGCCCGACTAGCGGCACCTACGAGCAGTACTTC. Protein sequence: CASSPTSGTYEQYF.

V gene TRBV2 combines with J gene TRBJ2-7; D remains unclear. Germline CDR1 is SNHLY and CDR2 is FYNNEI. The CDR3 is 16 residues long. The V gene lost 1 base and the J gene lost 7 bases, with 20 bases spanning the gap. The CDR3: CASSEVGYRSTWEQYF. The CDR3 coding sequence is TGTGCCAGCAGTGAAGTAGGGTATCGGTCTACGTGGGAGCAGTACTTC.

V is TRBV5-1 and J is TRBJ1-5; D is unclear. Germline values: CDR1 SGHRS, CDR2 YFSETQ. The length of the CDR3 is 14 residues. Trimming took off 0 bases at V and 5 bases at J, with 9 bases between the two ends. CDR3 sequence (DNA): TGCGCCAGCAGCTTGGACGGGTCGGATCAGCCCCAGCATTTT. Its protein product is CASSLDGSDQPQHF.

CDR3 in amino acids: CASSTTGDGYTF. The CDR3 DNA reads as TGTGCCAGCTCCACGACAGGGGATGGCTACACCTTC. The V gene is TRBV18, the J gene TRBJ1-2; TRBD1 agrees at 8 bases. The CDR3 runs 12 residues. Losses at the gene ends were 6 bases for V and 6 bases for J; bases not matched to a gene: 3. The V gene's germline CDR1 is KGHSH and CDR2 LQKENI. The variable domain in full, completed from reference TRBV18 and TRBJ1-2, reads NAGVMQNPRHLVRRRGQEARLRCSPMKGHSHVYWYRQLPEEGLKFMVYLQKENIIDESGMPKERFSAEFPKEGPSILRIQQVVRGDSAAYFCASSTTGDGYTFGSGTRLTVV.

V and J are TRBV7-2 and TRBJ1-2; D may be TRBD1 (5 bases). Trimming left V 5 bases short and J 0 bases short, with 13 bases between. Looked up from germline, CDR1 is SGHTA and CDR2 is FQGNSA. This CDR3 contains 15 residues. The CDR3 region has the DNA TGTGCCAGCAGCCGCTACTGGGGGTCTAACTATGGCTACACCTTC. Encoded protein: CASSRYWGSNYGYTF.

This sequence joins TRBV4-3 and TRBJ1-1; the D is unclear. V lost 0 bases and J 1 base, leaving 15 bases between the germline ends. This CDR3 has 17 residues. Per germline, CDR1 LGHNA and CDR2 YSLEER. CDR3 nucleotide sequence: TGCGCCAGCAGCCAAGATAAGCATGCAGGCCCGAACACTGAAGCTTTCTTT. This codes for CASSQDKHAGPNTEAFF.

This clone has only one observation. This sequence joins TRBV19 and TRBJ1-2, with 7 bases fitting TRBD1. Trimming removed 3 bases from V and 6 bases from J; junction bases left unmatched: 7. Germline V gene lookup returns CDR1 LNHDA and CDR2 SQIVND (reference sequence). This CDR3 contains 14 residues. This CDR3 is CASSMIGGGNGYTF. The DNA for the CDR3 is TGTGCCAGTAGTATGATAGGGGGCGGGAATGGCTACACCTTC.

The chain joins TRBV28 to TRBJ1-6; 7 positions agree with TRBD1. This CDR3 is 16 amino acids long. CDR1 is MDHEN and CDR2 is SYDVKM in the germline V gene. Trimming cost V 6 bases and J 9 bases; bases outside gene matches: 14. The DNA for the CDR3 is TGTGCCAGCAGCCCACGACAGGGAACAACGGGTTCACCCCTCCACTTT. Its translation: CASSPRQGTTGSPLHF.

The V call is TRBV5-1, the J call TRBJ1-1, with D perhaps TRBD1 (5 bases). Germline CDR1 SGHRS, CDR2 YFSETQ. This CDR3 is 15 amino acids long. Between the trimmed V and J ends, which lost 1 base and 3 bases, there was a span of 13 bases. CDR3 in amino acids: CASSLQGIEDTEAFF. Written as DNA, the CDR3 is TGCGCCAGCAGCTTGCAGGGTATCGAGGACACTGAAGCTTTCTTT.

V gene TRBV9 combines with J gene TRBJ1-6, with 7 bases matching TRBD1. Looked up from germline, CDR1 is SGDLS and CDR2 is YYNGEE. The length of the CDR3 is 16 residues. Trimming removed 3 bases from V and 7 bases from J; junction bases left unmatched: 10. The CDR3 loop is CASSGVNPGQNSPLHF. DNA of the CDR3: TGTGCCAGCAGCGGAGTTAATCCGGGACAGAATTCACCCCTCCACTTT.

The J gene is TRBJ2-3, the V gene TRBV11-2, with 7 bases identical to TRBD2. The V gene's germline CDR1 is SGHAT and CDR2 FQNNGV. Germline trimming cut 1 base from V and 2 bases from J; bases unmatched to any gene: 9. The CDR3 sequence is 17 residues long. The DNA of the CDR3 is TGTGCCAGCAGCTTAGTCGGGCTAGCGGAGATCACAGATACGCAGTATTTT. Protein: CASSLVGLAEITDTQYF.

CDR3 nucleotides: TGTGCCAGCAGTGACTCGTTTGCGGACCATGGTGAGCAGTTCTTC. It encodes CASSDSFADHGEQFF. The rearrangement joins TRBV6-4 to TRBJ2-1; the D is unclear. This CDR3 has 15 amino acids. Germline V gene sequence: CDR1 MRHNA, CDR2 SNTAGT. Trimming cost V 0 bases and J 9 bases, with 15 bases left between them.

The V and J genes are TRBV21-1 and TRBJ1-1; TRBD1 is the table's D call, not checked against the DNA. TRBV21-1 is shown as a pseudogene. The CDR3 runs to 14 residues. In DNA, the CDR3 is TGTGCCAGCAGCATTAGCAGGGGTGGCACTGAAGCTTTCTTT. Translating it yields CASSISRGGTEAFF.

This chain links TRBV7-2 with TRBJ1-1; D remains unclear. CDR1 SGHTA and CDR2 FQGNSA come from the germline V gene. V was pared by 5 bases and J by 5 bases, with 15 bases between. The CDR3 length is 14 residues. The chain's CDR3 is CASSPQFPLTEAFF. As DNA, the CDR3 is TGTGCCAGCAGCCCCCAGTTTCCGCTAACTGAAGCTTTCTTT.

A few counts support this clone. The sample has other DNA sequences that encode this CDR3 too. The rearrangement joins TRBV6-1 to TRBJ1-5, with unresolved D. Trimming took 3 bases from V and 0 from J, leaving 6 bases between them. Germline V CDR1 and CDR2: MNHNS, SASEGT. The CDR3 loop spans 14 amino acids. CDR3 nucleotide sequence: TGTGCCAGCAGTGAGGGCATTAGCAATCAGCCCCAGCATTTT. Its protein product is CASSEGISNQPQHF.

The genes are TRBV7-9 and TRBJ2-7, with 7 nucleotides matching TRBD1. Germline V gene sequence: CDR1 SEHNR, CDR2 FQNEAQ (reference sequence). The CDR3 sequence is 16 residues long. V trimming: 2 bases; J trimming: 4 bases; junction bases outside the gene matches: 11. The CDR3 sequence: CASSLINARGTYEQYF. The CDR3 DNA reads as TGTGCCAGCAGCTTAATTAACGCCAGGGGGACGTACGAGCAGTACTTC.

The V gene is TRBV7-9, the J gene TRBJ2-2; D is perhaps TRBD1 or TRBD2 (5 bases each). Germline CDR1 reads SEHNR; CDR2 reads FQNEAQ (reference sequence). Trimming took 5 bases from V and 0 from J, leaving 13 bases between them. This CDR3 region has 16 residues. This CDR3 reads CASSPGDGPNTGELFF. The CDR3, as DNA: TGTGCCAGCAGCCCCGGGGACGGTCCGAACACCGGGGAGCTGTTTTTT.

This chain joins TRBV11-2 and TRBJ2-3; D is uncertain. Germline assignment: CDR1 SGHAT and CDR2 FQNNGV. Deletions cut 5 bases from V and 0 bases from J, with 12 bases between. CDR3 size: 15 residues. CDR3 coding DNA: TGTGCCAGCAGCCGACTCGGCCCTAGCACAGATACGCAGTATTTT. Translating it yields CASSRLGPSTDTQYF.

V usage is TRBV7-8 and J usage is TRBJ1-5, with 10 bases fitting TRBD1. This CDR3 has 15 residues. Per germline, CDR1 SGHVS and CDR2 FQNEAQ. The junction had 8 bases not matched to a gene; V was cut back by 5 bases and J by 7 bases. The CDR3 DNA follows: TGTGCCAGCAGCGACCGCGGACAGGGGGTCCAGCCCCAGCATTTT. Its translation: CASSDRGQGVQPQHF.

The J gene is TRBJ1-2, the V gene TRBV12-3 or TRBV12-4, with no clear D. The CDR3 has 13 residues. V dropped 5 bases and J dropped 4 bases, with 11 bases sitting between them. The CDR3 is CASSPQMIYGYTF. DNA of the CDR3: TGTGCCAGCAGTCCTCAAATGATCTATGGCTACACCTTC.